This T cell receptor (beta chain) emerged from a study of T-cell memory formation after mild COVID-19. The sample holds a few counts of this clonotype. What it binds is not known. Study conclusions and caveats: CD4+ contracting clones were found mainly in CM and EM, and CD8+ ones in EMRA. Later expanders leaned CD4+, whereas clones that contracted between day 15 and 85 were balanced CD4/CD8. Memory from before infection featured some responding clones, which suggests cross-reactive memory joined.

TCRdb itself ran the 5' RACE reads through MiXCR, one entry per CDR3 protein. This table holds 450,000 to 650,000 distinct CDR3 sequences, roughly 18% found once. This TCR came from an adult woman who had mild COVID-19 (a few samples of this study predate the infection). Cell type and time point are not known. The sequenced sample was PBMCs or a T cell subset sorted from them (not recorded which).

CDR3 sequence: CASSYRLDSGGNEQFF. The CDR3 nucleotides read TGTGCCAGCAGCTACCGACTAGATAGCGGGGGTAATGAGCAGTTCTTC. The J gene is TRBJ2-1, the V gene TRBV5-5, with TRBD2 matching over 9 bases. Trimming removed 3 bases from V and 7 bases from J; junction bases left unmatched: 11. The CDR3 is 16 residues long. The V gene's germline CDR1 is SGHKS and CDR2 YYEKEE (reference sequence).